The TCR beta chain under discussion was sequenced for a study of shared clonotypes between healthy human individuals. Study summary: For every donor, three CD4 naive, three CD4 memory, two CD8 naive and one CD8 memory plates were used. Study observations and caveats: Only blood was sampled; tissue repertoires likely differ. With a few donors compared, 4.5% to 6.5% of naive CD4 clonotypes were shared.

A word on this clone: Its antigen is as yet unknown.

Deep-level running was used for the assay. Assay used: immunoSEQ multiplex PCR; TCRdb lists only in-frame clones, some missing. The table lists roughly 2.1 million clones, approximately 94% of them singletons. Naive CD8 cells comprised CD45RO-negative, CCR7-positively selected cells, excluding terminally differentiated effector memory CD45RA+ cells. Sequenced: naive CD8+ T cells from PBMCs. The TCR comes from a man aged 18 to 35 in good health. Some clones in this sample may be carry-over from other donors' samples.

CDR3 bases: TGCGCCAGCAGCCAAGATCTGGCAGTATTAGCCTACGAGCAGTACTTC. Its protein product is CASSQDLAVLAYEQYF. The chain carries TRBV4-1 and TRBJ2-7; D gene unclear. The CDR3 length is 16 residues. V was trimmed by 0 bases and J by 2 bases, leaving 14 bases between them. Germline assignment: CDR1 MGHRA and CDR2 YSYEKL.